The T cell receptor (beta chain) under discussion was sequenced for a study of blood T cell repertoires in COVID-19. Study summary: Both acute and convalescent COVID-19 samples were obtained from the United States, Italy and Spain. PBMCs, B-cell-depleted T cells, or T cells were the source of the cDNA or gDNA that made up the material.

Only in-frame clones appear in the TCRdb table, and some are missing; sequencing was by immunoSEQ multiplex PCR. This table holds over 200,000 clones, roughly 94% found once. Germline CDR1 is LNHDA and CDR2 is SQIVND (reference sequence). This CDR3 has 13 amino acids. Trimming took 8 bases from V and 3 from J, leaving 12 bases between them. The chain employs TRBV19 and TRBJ2-3, with D perhaps matching TRBD1 (5 bases). This receptor was identified in a man aged 25-45 years with acute or convalescent COVID-19. Specimen: peripheral blood. CDR3 protein: CASLSQGTDTQYF. The CDR3 DNA is TGTGCCAGTCTATCGCAGGGAACAGATACGCAGTATTTT.